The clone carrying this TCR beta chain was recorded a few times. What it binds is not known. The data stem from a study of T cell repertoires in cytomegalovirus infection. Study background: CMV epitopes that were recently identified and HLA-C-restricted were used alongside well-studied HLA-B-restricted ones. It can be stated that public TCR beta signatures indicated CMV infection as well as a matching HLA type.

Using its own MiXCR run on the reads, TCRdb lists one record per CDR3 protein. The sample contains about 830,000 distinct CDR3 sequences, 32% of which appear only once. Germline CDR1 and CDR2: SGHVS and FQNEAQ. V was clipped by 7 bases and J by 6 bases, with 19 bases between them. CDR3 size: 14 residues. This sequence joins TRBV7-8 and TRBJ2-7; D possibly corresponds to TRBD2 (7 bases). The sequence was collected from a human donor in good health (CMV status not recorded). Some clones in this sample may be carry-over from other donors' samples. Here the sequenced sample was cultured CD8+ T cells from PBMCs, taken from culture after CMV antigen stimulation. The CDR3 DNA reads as TGTGCCAGCAACACCAATATAAGGGGGGGCGAGCAGTACTTC. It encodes CASNTNIRGGEQYF.